The entry that follows covers one T cell receptor (beta chain) sequence. Its antigen remains undetermined. Base-call qualities are not available, and no considerably larger clone is one nucleotide away. The data stem from a study of blood T cell repertoires in COVID-19 (dated by TCRdb to 2020 to 2022). Turning to the overall study: Samples from collaborators originated in the United States, Italy and Spain and spanned both the acute and convalescent phases of COVID-19. The sample metadata nearly always contained a de-identified subject ID, COVID-19 status, age in years and sex. The material from the prospective study consisted of cDNA or gDNA derived from T cells, B-cell-depleted T cells, or PBMCs. Where available, HLA class I and class II types were obtained from metadata supplied by the sample provider rather than from assay-based typing. The dataset comprised deeply sampled blood TCRbeta repertoires from subjects exposed to, actively infected with, or recovered from COVID-19. Samples came from the ongoing ImmuneRACE study (first 160 participants) plus 1,254 subjects from 6 global collaborators. The repertoires were made available in a free public database intended to serve as a resource for research on the immune response to SARS-CoV-2. Points the paper makes about the study in general: Clinical and demographic metadata were provided uncurated, with the amount varying by source and participant.

TCRbeta CDR3 regions were amplified from genomic DNA using the immunoSEQ Assay, a bias-controlled multiplex PCR. As for the original processing: Nucleated cell counts per sample were estimated from amplification of reference gene primers within the assay. To quantify the absolute abundance of each unique TCRbeta CDR3 rearrangement, sequence reads were collapsed and filtered. For each sample, productive Simpson clonality was calculated by taking the square root of Simpson's diversity index across productive rearrangements. In TCRdb, the immuneACCESS table is reduced to in-frame sequences with V and J assigned. These tables do not hold every clone; where another copy was compared, an unresolved V gene accounts for under half, and the others remain unexplained. V, J and clone size derive from that table, while D and trimming were established from the DNA sequence. The sample yields some 27,000 clones; around 63% were counted once. In total, the top ten clones hold approximately 16% of the sample.

Reading the germline V gene gives CDR1 ENHRY and CDR2 SYGVKD. Spanning cysteine to phenylalanine, the CDR3 consists of 15 amino acids. Just the 45-base CDR3 DNA is kept, in frame starting at base 1. At the junction V is shortened by 0 bases and J by 7 bases; bases outside the gene matches: 2. Collaborating institutions collected whole blood in K2EDTA tubes following their own protocols. For TCRbeta analysis, collaborator samples were shipped as frozen whole blood, as isolated PBMCs, or as DNA extracted from either sample type. Recombination joined TRBV10-3 with TRBJ1-4; TRBD1 aligns with 10 central bases. Material: peripheral blood. The receptor was isolated from a human donor in a cohort sampled during active COVID-19. The DNA sequence reads TGTGCCATCAGTGAGTCCGGGACAGGGGTTGAAAAACTGTTTTTT. Its protein reads: CAISESGTGVEKLFF.